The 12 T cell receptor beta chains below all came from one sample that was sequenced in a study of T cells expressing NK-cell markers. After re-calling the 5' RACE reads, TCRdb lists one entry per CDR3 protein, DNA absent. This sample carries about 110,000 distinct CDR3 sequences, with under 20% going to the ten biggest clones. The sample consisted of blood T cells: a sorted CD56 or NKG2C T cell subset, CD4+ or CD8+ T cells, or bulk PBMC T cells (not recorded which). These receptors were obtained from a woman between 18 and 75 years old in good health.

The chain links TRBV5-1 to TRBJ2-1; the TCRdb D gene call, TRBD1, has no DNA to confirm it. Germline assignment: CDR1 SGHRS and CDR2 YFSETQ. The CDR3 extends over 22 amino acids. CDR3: CASSLRASGAPSRGGSYNEQFF. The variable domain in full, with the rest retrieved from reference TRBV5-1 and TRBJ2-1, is KAGVTQTPRYLIKTRGQQVTLSCSPISGHRSVSWYQQTPGQGLQFLFEYFSETQRNKGNFPGRFSGRQFSNSRSEMNVSTLELGDSALYLCASSLRASGAPSRGGSYNEQFFGPGTRLTVL.

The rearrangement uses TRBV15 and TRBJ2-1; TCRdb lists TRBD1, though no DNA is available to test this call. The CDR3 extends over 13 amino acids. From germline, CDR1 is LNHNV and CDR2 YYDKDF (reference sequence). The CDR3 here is CATSREGDNEQFF.

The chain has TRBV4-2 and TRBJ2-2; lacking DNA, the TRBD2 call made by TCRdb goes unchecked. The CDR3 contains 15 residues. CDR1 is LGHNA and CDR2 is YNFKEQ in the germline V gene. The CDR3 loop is CASSQFQGGDGELFF.

CDR3 sequence reads: CASSLGTYGYTF. The chain uses TRBV12-3 or TRBV12-4 and TRBJ1-2. CDR3 length: 12 amino acids.

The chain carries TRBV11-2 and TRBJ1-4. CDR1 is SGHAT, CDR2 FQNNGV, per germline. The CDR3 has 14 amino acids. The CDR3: CASSLVADNEKLFF.

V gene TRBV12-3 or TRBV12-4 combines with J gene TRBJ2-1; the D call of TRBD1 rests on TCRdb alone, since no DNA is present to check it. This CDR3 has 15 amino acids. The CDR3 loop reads CASSLGGRGGFEQFF.

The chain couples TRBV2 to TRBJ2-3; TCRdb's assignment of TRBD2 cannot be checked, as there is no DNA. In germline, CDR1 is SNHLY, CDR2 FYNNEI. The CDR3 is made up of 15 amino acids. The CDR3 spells CASSDFAGASDTQYF.

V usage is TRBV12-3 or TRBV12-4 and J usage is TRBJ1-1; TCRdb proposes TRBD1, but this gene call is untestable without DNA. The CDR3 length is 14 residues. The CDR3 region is CASSLWTGGTEAFF.

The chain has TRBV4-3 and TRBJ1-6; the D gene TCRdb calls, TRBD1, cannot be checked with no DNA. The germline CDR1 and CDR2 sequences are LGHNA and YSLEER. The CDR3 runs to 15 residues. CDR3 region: CASSQGAGMNSPLHF.

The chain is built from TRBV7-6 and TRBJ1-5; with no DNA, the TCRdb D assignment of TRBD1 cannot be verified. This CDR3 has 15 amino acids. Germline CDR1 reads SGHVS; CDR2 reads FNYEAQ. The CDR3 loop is CASSPGTMSNQPQHF.

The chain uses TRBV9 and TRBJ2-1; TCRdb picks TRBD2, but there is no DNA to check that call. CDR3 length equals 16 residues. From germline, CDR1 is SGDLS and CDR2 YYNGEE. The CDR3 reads CASSVSSGGLSDEQFF. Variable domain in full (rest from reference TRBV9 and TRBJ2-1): DSGVTQTPKHLITATGQRVTLRCSPRSGDLSVYWYQQSLDQGLQFLIQYYNGEERAKGNILERFSAQQFPDLHSELNLSSLELGDSALYFCASSVSSGGLSDEQFFGPGTRLTVL.

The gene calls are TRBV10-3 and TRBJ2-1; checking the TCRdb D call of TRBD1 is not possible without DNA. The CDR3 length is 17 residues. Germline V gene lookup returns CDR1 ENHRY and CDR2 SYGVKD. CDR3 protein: CATPGFRGSPPYNEQFF.